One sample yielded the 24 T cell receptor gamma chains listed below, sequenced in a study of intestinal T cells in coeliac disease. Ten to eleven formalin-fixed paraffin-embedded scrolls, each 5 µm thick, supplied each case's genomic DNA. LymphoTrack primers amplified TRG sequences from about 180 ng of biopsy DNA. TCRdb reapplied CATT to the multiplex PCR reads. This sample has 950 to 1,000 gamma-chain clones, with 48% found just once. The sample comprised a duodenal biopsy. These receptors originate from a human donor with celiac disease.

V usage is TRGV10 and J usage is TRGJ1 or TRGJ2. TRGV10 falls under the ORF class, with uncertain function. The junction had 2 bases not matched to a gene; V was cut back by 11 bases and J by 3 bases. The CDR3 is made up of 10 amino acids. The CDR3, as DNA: TGTGCTGCGGCTTATTATAAGAAACTCTTT. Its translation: CAAAYYKKLF.

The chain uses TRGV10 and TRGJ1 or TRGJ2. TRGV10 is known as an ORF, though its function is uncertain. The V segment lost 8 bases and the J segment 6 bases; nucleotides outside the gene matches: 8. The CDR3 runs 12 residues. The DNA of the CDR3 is TGTGCTGCGTGGGATCAAACTTATAAGAAACTCTTT. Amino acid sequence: CAAWDQTYKKLF.

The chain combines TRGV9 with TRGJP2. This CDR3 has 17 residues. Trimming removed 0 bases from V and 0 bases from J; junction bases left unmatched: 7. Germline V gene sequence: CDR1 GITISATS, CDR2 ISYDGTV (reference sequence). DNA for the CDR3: TGTGCCTTGTGGGAGGTGCCCGTATATAGTAGTGATTGGATCAAGACGTTT. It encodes CALWEVPVYSSDWIKTF.

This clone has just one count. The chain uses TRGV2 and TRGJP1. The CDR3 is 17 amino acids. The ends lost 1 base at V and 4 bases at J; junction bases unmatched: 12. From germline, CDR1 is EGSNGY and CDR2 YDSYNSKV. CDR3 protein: CATWDGAQGGTGWFKIF. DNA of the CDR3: TGTGCCACCTGGGACGGAGCGCAGGGGGGCACTGGTTGGTTCAAGATATTT.

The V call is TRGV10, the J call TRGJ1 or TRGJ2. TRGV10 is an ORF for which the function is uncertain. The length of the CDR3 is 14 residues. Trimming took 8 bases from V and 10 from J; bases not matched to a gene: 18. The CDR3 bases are TGTGCTGCGTGGGAGTGGGGGGGCCCGGCAAAGAAACTCTTT. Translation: CAAWEWGGPAKKLF.

The CDR3 spells CAPPGQAEKKLF. Written as DNA, the CDR3 is TGTGCACCACCGGGACAGGCCGAGAAGAAACTCTTT. The chain joins TRGV3 to TRGJ1 or TRGJ2. The CDR3 loop spans 12 amino acids. In germline, CDR1 is VTNTFY, CDR2 YDVSTARD (reference sequence).

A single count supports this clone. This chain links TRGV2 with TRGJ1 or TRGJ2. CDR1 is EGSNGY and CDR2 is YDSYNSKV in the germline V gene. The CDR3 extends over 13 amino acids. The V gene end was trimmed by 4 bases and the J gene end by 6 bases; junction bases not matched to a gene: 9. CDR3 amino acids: CATWDRIAYKKLF. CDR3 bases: TGTGCCACCTGGGATCGGATCGCTTATAAGAAACTCTTT.

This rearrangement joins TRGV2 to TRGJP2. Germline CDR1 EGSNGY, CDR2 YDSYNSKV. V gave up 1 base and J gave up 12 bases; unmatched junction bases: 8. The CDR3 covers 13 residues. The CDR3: CATWDGRGGIKTF. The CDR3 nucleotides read TGTGCCACCTGGGACGGCCGGGGGGGGATCAAGACGTTT.

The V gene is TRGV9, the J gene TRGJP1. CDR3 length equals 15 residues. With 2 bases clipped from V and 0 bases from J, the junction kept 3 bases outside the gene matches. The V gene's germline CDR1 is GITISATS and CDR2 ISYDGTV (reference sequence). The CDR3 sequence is CALWEEDTTGWFKIF. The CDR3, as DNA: TGTGCCTTGTGGGAGGAGGATACCACTGGTTGGTTCAAGATATTT.

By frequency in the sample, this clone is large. CDR3 nucleotide sequence: TGTGCACCTGGGATAGAGGGTTATTATAAGAAACTCTTT. Its protein is CAPGIEGYYKKLF. The chain joins TRGV8 to TRGJ1 or TRGJ2. The V gene's germline CDR1 is VENAVY and CDR2 YDSYNSRV. The CDR3 covers 13 residues.

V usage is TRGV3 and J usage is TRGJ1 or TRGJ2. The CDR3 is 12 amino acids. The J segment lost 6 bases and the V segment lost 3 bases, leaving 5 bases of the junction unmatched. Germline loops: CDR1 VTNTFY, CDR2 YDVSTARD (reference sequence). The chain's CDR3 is CATWDGGYKKLF. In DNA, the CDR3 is TGTGCCACCTGGGACGGGGGTTATAAGAAACTCTTT.

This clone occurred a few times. The CDR3 spells CALWGGKLF. The CDR3 DNA sequence: TGTGCCTTGTGGGGAGGGAAGCTCTTT. The V call is TRGV9, the J call TRGJ1 or TRGJ2. This CDR3 has 9 amino acids. V lost 5 bases, J lost 16 bases, and 8 bases stayed unmatched. In germline, CDR1 is GITISATS, CDR2 ISYDGTV (reference sequence).

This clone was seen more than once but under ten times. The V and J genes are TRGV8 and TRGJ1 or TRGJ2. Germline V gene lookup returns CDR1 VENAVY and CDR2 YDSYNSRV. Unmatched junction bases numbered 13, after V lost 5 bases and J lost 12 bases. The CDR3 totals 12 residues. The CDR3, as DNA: TGTGCCACCTGGGGTCCCCCCAGGGGGAAACTCTTT. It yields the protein CATWGPPRGKLF.

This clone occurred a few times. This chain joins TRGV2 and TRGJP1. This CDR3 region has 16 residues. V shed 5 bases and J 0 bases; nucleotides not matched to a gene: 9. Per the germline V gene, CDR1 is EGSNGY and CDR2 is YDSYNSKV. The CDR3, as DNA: TGTGCCACCTGGGGACCCCGGGATACCACTGGTTGGTTCAAGATATTT. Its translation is CATWGPRDTTGWFKIF.

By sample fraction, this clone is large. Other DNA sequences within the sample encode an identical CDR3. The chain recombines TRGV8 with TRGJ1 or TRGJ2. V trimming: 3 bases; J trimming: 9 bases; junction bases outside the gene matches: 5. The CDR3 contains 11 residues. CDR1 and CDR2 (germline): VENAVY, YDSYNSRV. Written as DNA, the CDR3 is TGTGCCACCTGGGATGGTATTAAGAAACTCTTT. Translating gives CATWDGIKKLF.

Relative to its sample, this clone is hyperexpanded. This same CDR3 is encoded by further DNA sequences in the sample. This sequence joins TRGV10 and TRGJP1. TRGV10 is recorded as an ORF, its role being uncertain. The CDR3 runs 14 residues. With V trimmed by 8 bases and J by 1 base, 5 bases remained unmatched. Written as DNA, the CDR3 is TGTGCTGCGTGGGTCCGTACCACTGGTTGGTTCAAGATATTT. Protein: CAAWVRTTGWFKIF.

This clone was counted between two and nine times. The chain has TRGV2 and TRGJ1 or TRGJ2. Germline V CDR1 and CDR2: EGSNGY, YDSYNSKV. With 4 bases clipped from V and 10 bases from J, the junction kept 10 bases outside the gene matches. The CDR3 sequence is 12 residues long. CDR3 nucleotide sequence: TGTGCCACCTGGGATCTTATTATAAAGAAACTCTTT. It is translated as CATWDLIIKKLF.

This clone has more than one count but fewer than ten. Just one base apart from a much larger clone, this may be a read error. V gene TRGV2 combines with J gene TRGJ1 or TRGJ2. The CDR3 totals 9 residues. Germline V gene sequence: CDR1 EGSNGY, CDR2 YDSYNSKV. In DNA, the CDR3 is TGTGCCACCTTTTATAAGAAACTCTTC. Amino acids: CATFYKKLF.

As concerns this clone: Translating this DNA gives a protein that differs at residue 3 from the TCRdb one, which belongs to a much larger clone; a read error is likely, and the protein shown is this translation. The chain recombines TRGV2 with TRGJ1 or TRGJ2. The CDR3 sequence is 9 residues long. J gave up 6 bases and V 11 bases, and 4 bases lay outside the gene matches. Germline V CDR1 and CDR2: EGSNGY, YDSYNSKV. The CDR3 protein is CAIFYKKLF. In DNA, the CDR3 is TGTGCCATCTTTTATAAGAAACTCTTT.

The DNA of the CDR3 is TGTGCACTGGATAGGATGAATTATTATAAGAAACTCTTT. It specifies CALDRMNYYKKLF. V usage is TRGV8 and J usage is TRGJ1 or TRGJ2. This CDR3 contains 13 residues. Germline V lookup: CDR1 VENAVY, CDR2 YDSYNSRV.

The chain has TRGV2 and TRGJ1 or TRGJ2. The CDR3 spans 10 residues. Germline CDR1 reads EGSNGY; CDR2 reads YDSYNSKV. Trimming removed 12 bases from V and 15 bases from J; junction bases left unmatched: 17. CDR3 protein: CADLGRARLF. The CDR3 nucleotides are TGTGCCGACCTGGGACGGGCCCGACTCTTT.

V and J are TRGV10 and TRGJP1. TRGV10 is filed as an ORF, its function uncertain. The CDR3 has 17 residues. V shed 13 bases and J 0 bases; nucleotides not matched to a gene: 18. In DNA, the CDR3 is TGTGCTGGCGGTGGCCATGGGGACTATACCACTGGTTGGTTCAAGATATTT. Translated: CAGGGHGDYTTGWFKIF.

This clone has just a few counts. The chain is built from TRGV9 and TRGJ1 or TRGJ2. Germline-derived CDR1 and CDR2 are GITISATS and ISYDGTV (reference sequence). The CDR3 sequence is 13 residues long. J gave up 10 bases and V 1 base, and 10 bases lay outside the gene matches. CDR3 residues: CALWEVNAKKKLF. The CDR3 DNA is TGTGCCTTGTGGGAGGTCAACGCCAAAAAGAAACTCTTT.

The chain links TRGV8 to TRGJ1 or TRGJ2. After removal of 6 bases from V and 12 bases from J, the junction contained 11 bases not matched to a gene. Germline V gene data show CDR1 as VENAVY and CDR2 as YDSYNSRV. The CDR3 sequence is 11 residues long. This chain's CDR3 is CATWTHIWKLF. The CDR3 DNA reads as TGTGCCACCTGGACCCACATTTGGAAACTCTTT.